The rows below give T cell receptor beta chains drawn from one sample of a study of identical twins. A single record per CDR3 protein comes from TCRdb applying MiXCR to the 5' RACE reads. There are 130,000 to 150,000 distinct CDR3 sequences in the sample; 3.5% occur only once, and 7.5% to 8.5% lies in the top ten. Sequenced: memory T cells sorted from blood. The source is a man between 18 and 29 years old in good health. CDR3s include the opening cysteine and the closing phenylalanine or tryptophan. The D gene is left open where the match is weak. Clone size, where shown, is once, few, many, or a class for clones that have expanded.

D gene	V gene	J gene	clone size	CDR3 protein	CDR3 DNA
.	TRBV20-1	TRBJ2-4	many	CSARTKNIQYF	TGCAGTGCTCGAACAAAAAACATTCAGTACTTC
.	TRBV12-3/TRBV12-4	TRBJ2-1	many	CASRTTVVQEQFF	TGTGCCAGCAGGACGACTGTAGTTCAAGAGCAGTTCTTC
TRBD2	TRBV6-1	TRBJ2-7	many	CASSQTSGAYEQYF	TGTGCCAGCAGCCAGACTAGCGGGGCCTACGAGCAGTACTTC
TRBD2	TRBV5-1	TRBJ2-3	many	CASSAGGRDTQYF	TGCGCCAGCAGCGCGGGGGGGAGAGATACGCAGTATTTT
.	TRBV7-9	TRBJ2-5	many	CASSTTGTSPQETQYF	TGTGCCAGCAGCACCACCGGGACATCTCCCCAAGAGACCCAGTACTTC
TRBD1	TRBV5-1	TRBJ1-1	many	CASSPLTGQNTEAFF	TGCGCCAGCAGCCCACTGACAGGGCAGAACACTGAAGCTTTCTTT
TRBD2	TRBV11-2	TRBJ2-1	many	CASSARIAGGSYNEQFF	TGTGCCAGCAGCGCCAGAATCGCGGGAGGCTCCTACAATGAGCAGTTCTTC
TRBD1	TRBV18	TRBJ2-7	few	CASSPKQGTPYEQYF	TGTGCCAGCTCACCGAAACAGGGGACCCCCTACGAGCAGTACTTC
.	TRBV5-1	TRBJ2-1	many	CASSLERGEQFF	TGCGCCAGCAGCTTGGAGAGGGGGGAGCAGTTCTTC
.	TRBV12-3/TRBV12-4	TRBJ1-2	many	CASSLPPSWDTF	TGTGCCAGCAGTTTACCCCCGAGCTGGGACACCTTC
.	TRBV3-1	TRBJ2-1	many	CASSPRVGSYNEQFF	TGTGCCAGCAGCCCTCGTGTGGGCTCCTACAATGAGCAGTTCTTC
TRBD1	TRBV7-8	TRBJ1-4	many	CASSSKQWDSAEKLFF	TGTGCCAGCAGCTCAAAGCAGTGGGACAGTGCTGAAAAACTGTTTTTT
.	TRBV28	TRBJ2-2	many	CASSFITGMGGELFF	TGTGCCAGCAGTTTTATCACAGGGATGGGCGGGGAGCTGTTTTTT
.	TRBV20-1	TRBJ2-5	.	CSATERVQQTQYF	TGCAGTGCAACTGAGCGGGTCCAACAGACCCAGTACTTC